The sequence of this T cell receptor beta chain was determined in a study of radiotherapy plus CTLA-4 blockade in lung cancer. From germline, CDR1 is SGHNT and CDR2 YENEEA. V was pared by 5 bases and J by 5 bases, with 5 bases of the junction left unmatched. The CDR3 loop spans 14 amino acids. Focal radiation plus CTLA-4 blockade with ipilimumab was given to patients with chemo-refractory metastatic non-small-cell lung cancer. The protocol was immunoSEQ multiplex PCR, while the TCRdb copy is restricted to in-frame clones and leaves out a portion. The sample has 70,000 to 90,000 clones; roughly 78% are singletons.

Sequenced here: peripheral blood, sampled from a patient treated with radiotherapy plus ipilimumab. This TCR was sampled from a human donor with non-small cell lung cancer who had a complete response to radiotherapy plus ipilimumab. The chain combines TRBV11-3 with TRBJ1-4; 7 bases agree with TRBD1. CDR3 DNA sequence: TGTGCCAGCAGCCGAAGACAGGGAAATGAAAAACTGTTTTTT. This sequence encodes CASSRRQGNEKLFF.